Below, 5 T cell receptor beta chains from the same sample are listed, as sequenced in a study of shared clonotypes between healthy human individuals. Some clones are missing from TCRdb's copy, which holds only in-frame ones; the method was immunoSEQ multiplex PCR. The sample carries 550,000 to 850,000 clones, roughly 72% recorded once. Input material: memory CD4+ T cells sorted from blood. Subset here: CD45RA-negative fraction. The receptors were sampled from a woman in her twenties or thirties in good health.

This chain uses TRBV10-3 with TRBJ2-1; D gene ambiguous. Trimming cost V 6 bases and J 5 bases, with 5 bases left between them. CDR3 length: 11 residues. CDR1 and CDR2 from the germline V gene are ENHRY and SYGVKD. As DNA, the CDR3 is TGTGCCATCAGCCAGGACAATGAGCAGTTCTTC. As protein: CAISQDNEQFF.

This rearrangement joins TRBV4-1 to TRBJ2-1; the D gene is possibly TRBD2 (5 bases). Germline CDR1 is MGHRA and CDR2 is YSYEKL. V was pared by 3 bases and J by 2 bases, with 20 bases between. The CDR3 length is 18 residues. The CDR3 spells CASSQILGRGSTYNEQFF. In DNA form, the CDR3 reads TGCGCCAGCAGCCAGATACTAGGTCGAGGGAGCACCTACAATGAGCAGTTCTTC.

This chain links TRBV5-1 with TRBJ1-1; D possibly corresponds to TRBD1 (5 bases). Trimming removed 3 bases at V and 4 bases at J, with 10 bases between. Germline assignment: CDR1 SGHRS and CDR2 YFSETQ. The CDR3 is 13 amino acids. CDR3 in amino acids: CASSSAGGTEAFF. The CDR3 bases are TGCGCCAGCAGCTCGGCGGGGGGCACTGAAGCTTTCTTT.

The V gene is TRBV4-1, the J gene TRBJ1-5; 8 nucleotides agree with TRBD1. Looked up from germline, CDR1 is MGHRA and CDR2 is YSYEKL. Trimming took 1 base from V and 0 from J; bases not matched to a gene: 14. CDR3 size: 20 residues. In DNA form, the CDR3 reads TGCGCCAGCAGCCAAGTGGGCGGACAGGGAGAAGTTTATAGCAATCAGCCCCAGCATTTT. The encoded protein is CASSQVGGQGEVYSNQPQHF.

Written as DNA, the CDR3 is TGTGCCAGCAGCCCCGGACTAGCGGGAGCTTACGAGCAGTACTTC. It yields the protein CASSPGLAGAYEQYF. This chain joins TRBV9 and TRBJ2-7, with 13 bases fitting TRBD2. The CDR3 covers 15 residues. Germline V gene data show CDR1 as SGDLS and CDR2 as YYNGEE. Losses at the gene ends were 4 bases for V and 4 bases for J; bases not matched to a gene: 5.